This paragraph reports one T cell receptor beta chain. Its antigen is currently unknown. Regarding time point: approximately 11 months of natalizumab therapy. T1 and T2 blood were collected at 6 and 12 months of natalizumab. These data belong to a study of multiple sclerosis patients with progressive multifocal leukoencephalopathy. CDR1 and CDR2 from the germline V gene are SGDLS and YYNGEE. The CDR3 spans 15 residues. After removal of 4 bases from V and 3 bases from J, the junction contained 6 bases not matched to a gene. General study points: Before and during natalizumab, the clones expanded at PML already existed. At PML onset, no shared TRBV or TRBJ gene usage was seen.

Method: immunoSEQ multiplex PCR; TCRdb's copy keeps in-frame clones and lacks some. The table lists 25,000 or so clones, more than 85% of them singletons. This specimen was PBMCs, taken from a patient treated with natalizumab. The J gene is TRBJ2-7, the V gene TRBV9; TRBD1 agrees at 11 bases. The sequence was collected from a man aged 25-45 years with multiple sclerosis. The CDR3 protein is CASSLRTGGNYEQYF. CDR3 sequence (DNA): TGTGCCAGCAGCCTTCGGACAGGGGGCAACTACGAGCAGTACTTC.